The clone carrying this T cell receptor (beta chain) was recorded many times. Its target is not known. The CDR3 has 16 amino acids. V lost 5 bases and J 7 bases, leaving 18 bases between the germline ends. CDR1 and CDR2 (germline): SEHNR, FQNEAQ (reference sequence). The team produced cDNA through 5'RACE using 10-nucleotide random UMIs. Each CDR3 protein is one row after TCRdb ran MiXCR on the 5' RACE reads. The table has some 66,000 distinct CDR3 sequences, 3% to 3.5% seen once. The data originate from a study of neurological immune-mediated disorders. Unsorted libraries were derived from 2 million PBMCs stored at -80 C. Findings and limits, study-wide: HTLV-1-associated myelopathy had the most TCR clonal expansion, whereas multiple sclerosis had the least (lower than in healthy controls). The absence of shared CDR3 amino acid sequences among expanded clones across subjects suggests private repertoires in all groups.

This rearrangement joins TRBV7-9 to TRBJ1-6; the D gene is possibly TRBD1 (5 bases). What was sequenced was PBMCs. This TCR was sampled from a man aged 40-55 years with multiple sclerosis. Here the CDR3 reads CASSPLFQGPNSPLHF. In DNA, the CDR3 is TGTGCCAGCAGCCCCCTCTTCCAGGGTCCCAATTCACCCCTCCACTTT.